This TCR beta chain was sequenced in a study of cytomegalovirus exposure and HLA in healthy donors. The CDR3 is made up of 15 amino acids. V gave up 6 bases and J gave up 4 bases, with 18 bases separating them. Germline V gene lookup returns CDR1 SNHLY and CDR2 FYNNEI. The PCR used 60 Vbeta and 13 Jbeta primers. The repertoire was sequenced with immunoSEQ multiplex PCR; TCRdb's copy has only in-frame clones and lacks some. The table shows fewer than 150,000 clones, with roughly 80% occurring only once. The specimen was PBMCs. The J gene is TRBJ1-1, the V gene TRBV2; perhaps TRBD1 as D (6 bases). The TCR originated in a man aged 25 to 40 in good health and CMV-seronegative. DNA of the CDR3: TGTGCCAGCAGACCCCCATGGGGGCGAGGCACTGAAGCTTTCTTT. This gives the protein CASRPPWGRGTEAFF.